One and the same sample provided the 17 T cell receptor beta chains below, sequenced in a study of identical twins. TCRdb analysed the 5' RACE reads with MiXCR anew, one entry per CDR3 protein. Among some 240,000 distinct CDR3 sequences listed, roughly 8% were seen once. The same sample was also studied in work on yellow fever vaccine responses in identical twins.

Sequencing was done on a sample of CD8+ T cells sorted from blood. Receptors originate from a woman in her late teens or twenties in good health.

This clonotype was picked up many times. The V and J genes are TRBV10-3 and TRBJ2-5; 9 bases agree with TRBD2. The J segment lost 3 bases and the V segment lost 3 bases, leaving 8 bases of the junction unmatched. From germline, CDR1 is ENHRY and CDR2 SYGVKD. The CDR3 spans 16 residues. CDR3 bases: TGTGCCATCAGTGAAGGGAAGCGGGGGGACAAAGAGACCCAGTACTTC. It encodes CAISEGKRGDKETQYF.

This clonotype was recorded a few times. This chain links TRBV7-6 with TRBJ1-6, with D unresolved. The CDR3 sequence is 14 residues long. Trimming shortened V by 5 bases and J by 6 bases, and 11 bases separated the two germline ends. Germline lookup yields CDR1 SGHVS and CDR2 FNYEAQ. CDR3 sequence (DNA): TGTGCCAGCAGCCGAAGGACGGTTAATTCACCCCTCCACTTT. Protein sequence: CASSRRTVNSPLHF. The entire variable domain, with the rest obtained from reference TRBV7-6 and TRBJ1-6, is as follows: GAGVSQSPRYKVTKRGQDVALRCDPISGHVSLYWYRQALGQGPEFLTYFNYEAQQDKSGLPNDRFSAERPEGSISTLTIQRTEQRDSAMYRCASSRRTVNSPLHFGNGTRLTVT.

In this sample, this clonotype turned up many times. In DNA form, the CDR3 reads TGCAGCGTCCCGACACCGAACACCGGGGAGCTGTTTTTT. Encoded protein: CSVPTPNTGELFF. This sequence joins TRBV29-1 and TRBJ2-2, with D hard to call. V gave up 6 bases and J gave up 0 bases, with 8 bases separating them. The CDR3 runs to 13 residues. Germline CDR1 reads SQVTM; CDR2 reads ANQGSEA.

This clonotype was observed a handful of times. A junction end diverges from the germline sequence, so it may reflect a read error. The chain joins TRBV20-1 to TRBJ2-7, with D perhaps TRBD2 (6 bases). The CDR3 is made up of 16 amino acids. Germline V gives CDR1 DFQATT, CDR2 SNEGSKA (reference sequence). The CDR3 coding sequence is TGCAGTGCTAGACCCATGGGAGGACTTCTCTCCTATGAGCAGTACTTC. Translated, it gives CSARPMGGLLSYEQYF.

This clonotype appeared a few times. CDR3 loop: CASIKAPDTQYF. The CDR3, as DNA: TGTGCCAGCATCAAGGCCCCAGATACGCAGTATTTT. The chain carries TRBV27 and TRBJ2-3; no clear D. This CDR3 has 12 amino acids. The germline CDR1 and CDR2 sequences are MNHEY and SMNVEV (reference sequence). V shed 7 bases and J shed 4 bases, with 9 bases lying between them.

A few counts support this clonotype. The chain recombines TRBV20-1 with TRBJ2-5; 7 bases are shared with TRBD1. The CDR3 has 15 amino acids. Germline CDR1 is DFQATT and CDR2 is SNEGSKA (reference sequence). After removal of 3 bases from V and 1 base from J, the junction contained 8 bases not matched to a gene. The CDR3 reads CSASPTGSLQETQYF. In nucleotides, the CDR3 is TGCAGTGCTAGCCCGACAGGGAGCCTCCAAGAGACCCAGTACTTC.

This clonotype was observed at least ten times. This sequence joins TRBV20-1 and TRBJ2-7; 10 bases agree with TRBD2. V dropped 2 bases and J dropped 6; count of bases not matched to a gene: 4. Germline V gene sequence: CDR1 DFQATT, CDR2 SNEGSKA (reference sequence). CDR3 length: 13 residues. DNA for the CDR3: TGCAGTGCTAGACTAGCGGGAGCAGGCGAGCAGTACTTC. Protein: CSARLAGAGEQYF.

In this sample, this clonotype turned up many times. This chain connects TRBV29-1 to TRBJ1-2; tentative D call: TRBD1 (5 bases). The ends were cut back, 5 bases at V and 3 bases at J, with 10 bases in the middle. This CDR3 has 12 residues. Germline V gene sequence: CDR1 SQVTM, CDR2 ANQGSEA. For the CDR3, the DNA is TGCAGCGTTCGCGGGACGGACTATGGCTACACCTTC. Its translation is CSVRGTDYGYTF. The full variable domain, its missing parts supplied by reference TRBV29-1 and TRBJ1-2, is SAVISQKPSRDICQRGTSLTIQCQVDSQVTMMFWYRQQPGQSLTLIATANQGSEATYESGFVIDKFPISRPNLTFSTLTVSNMSPEDSSIYLCSVRGTDYGYTFGSGTRLTVV.

This clonotype was observed many times. The V gene is TRBV3-1, the J gene TRBJ2-1; 15 bases map to TRBD2. CDR3 size: 16 residues. The germline V gene encodes CDR1 LGHDT and CDR2 YNNKEL (reference sequence). Germline trimming cut 4 bases from V and 7 bases from J; bases unmatched to any gene: 5. The CDR3: CASSPGLAGGLNEQFF. CDR3 DNA sequence: TGTGCCAGCAGCCCTGGACTAGCGGGGGGGCTAAATGAGCAGTTCTTC.

The gene calls are TRBV14 and TRBJ2-1; D ambiguous. The germline V gene encodes CDR1 SGHDN and CDR2 FVKESK. V lost 1 base and J lost 2, with 24 bases in between. CDR3 length: 20 residues. DNA for the CDR3: TGTGCCAGCAGCCAAGGGGGATGGACGCAGCGTCGACGAGCCTACAATGAGCAGTTCTTC. The encoded protein is CASSQGGWTQRRRAYNEQFF. The full variable domain, rest sourced from reference TRBV14 and TRBJ2-1, is EAGVTQFPSHSVIEKGQTVTLRCDPISGHDNLYWYRRVMGKEIKFLLHFVKESKQDESGMPNNRFLAERTGGTYSTLKVQPAELEDSGVYFCASSQGGWTQRRRAYNEQFFGPGTRLTVL.

J is TRBJ2-7 and V is TRBV4-2; weak D call: TRBD1 (6 bases). Between the trimmed V and J ends, which lost 3 bases and 3 bases, there was a span of 15 bases. Germline V gives CDR1 LGHNA, CDR2 YNFKEQ. The CDR3 consists of 15 residues. The DNA for the CDR3 is TGTGCCAGCAGCCAGACCCGGGGCAGGGGCTACGAGCAGTACTTC. Its translation: CASSQTRGRGYEQYF.

The rearrangement joins TRBV29-1 to TRBJ2-1; TRBD2 is a possible D gene (6 bases). The V end lost 0 bases, the J end lost 12 bases, and 12 bases lay between the germline ends. The CDR3 consists of 12 residues. CDR1 and CDR2 from the germline V gene are SQVTM and ANQGSEA. The CDR3 nucleotides read TGCAGCGTTGAAGATCTTGGGACTCGGCAGTTCTTC. It encodes CSVEDLGTRQFF.

In this sample, this clonotype turned up a few times. The chain is built from TRBV12-3 or TRBV12-4 and TRBJ2-1; weak D call: TRBD1 (5 bases). Trimming left V 6 bases short and J 7 bases short, with 19 bases between. The CDR3 is 15 amino acids. For the CDR3, the DNA is TGTGCCAGCAGAATCACAGGCTACGCGGATAATGAGCAGTTCTTC. Protein: CASRITGYADNEQFF.

This clonotype has only a few counts. CDR3: CASSQDLTAYEQYF. CDR3 bases: TGTGCCAGCAGCCAAGATTTAACAGCCTACGAGCAGTACTTC. The V call is TRBV14, the J call TRBJ2-7; D gene ambiguous. With 0 bases removed from V and 2 bases from J, the gap between germline ends came to 8 bases. CDR3 length: 14 residues. Per germline, CDR1 SGHDN and CDR2 FVKESK.

The chain has TRBV11-2 and TRBJ2-1; TRBD2 agrees at 9 bases. Germline V lookup: CDR1 SGHAT, CDR2 FQNNGV. Trimming took 1 base from V and 16 from J; bases not matched to a gene: 11. This CDR3 has 14 residues. CDR3 sequence reads: CASSLGGAGTSRFF. In DNA form, the CDR3 reads TGTGCCAGCAGCTTAGGAGGTGCGGGGACTAGCCGATTCTTC.

In its sample, this clonotype was seen a few times. The V call is TRBV7-2, the J call TRBJ2-3, with 7 bases aligning to TRBD2. The length of the CDR3 is 16 residues. The V gene's germline CDR1 is SGHTA and CDR2 FQGNSA. V lost 4 bases, J lost 4 bases, and 11 bases stayed unmatched. CDR3 DNA: TGTGCCAGCAGCTCAAGCCAGTTCGGGAGGCCAGATACGCAGTATTTT. Its protein product is CASSSSQFGRPDTQYF.

This rearrangement joins TRBV5-1 to TRBJ2-7, with 7 bases identical to TRBD1. There are 15 residues in the CDR3. J was trimmed by 3 bases and V by 0 bases; bases with no gene match: 6. The germline CDR1 and CDR2 sequences are SGHRS and YFSETQ. CDR3 protein: CASSLGTGGVYEQYF. The CDR3 nucleotides are TGCGCCAGCAGCTTGGGGACAGGTGGGGTCTACGAGCAGTACTTC.